The 16 T cell receptor beta chains below were found in one sample sequenced in a study of cytomegalovirus exposure and HLA in healthy donors. Primers for the PCR totalled 60 Vbeta and 13 Jbeta. Repertoires were generated with immunoSEQ multiplex PCR, while TCRdb's copy carries only in-frame clones and drops some. The table has some 130,000 clones, roughly two thirds seen once. Specimen: PBMCs. Receptors originate from a man aged 25-45 years in good health and CMV-seropositive.

The rearrangement joins TRBV7-6 to TRBJ2-1, with 12 positions matching TRBD2. The CDR3 contains 15 residues. J gave up 7 bases and V 6 bases, and 7 bases lay outside the gene matches. Germline loops: CDR1 SGHVS, CDR2 FNYEAQ. This CDR3 is CASRRLAGVGNEQFF. CDR3 sequence (DNA): TGTGCCAGCAGGAGACTAGCGGGAGTTGGGAATGAGCAGTTCTTC.

The chain has TRBV29-1 and TRBJ1-1; perhaps TRBD1 as D (5 bases). CDR1 is SQVTM, CDR2 ANQGSEA, per germline. The CDR3 loop spans 13 amino acids. The ends were cut back, 4 bases at V and 3 bases at J, with 12 bases in the middle. The CDR3 region has the DNA TGCAGCGTTGCAGGGATTGCGTACACTGAAGCTTTCTTT. Protein sequence: CSVAGIAYTEAFF.

This clone was seen a few times. This chain joins TRBV5-6 and TRBJ2-5, with 9 bases aligning to TRBD2. The germline CDR1 and CDR2 sequences are SGHDT and YYEEEE. This CDR3 contains 13 residues. V lost 4 bases, J lost 5 bases, and 3 bases stayed unmatched. CDR3 in amino acids: CASSPAGGETQYF. CDR3 bases: TGTGCCAGCAGCCCGGCGGGAGGGGAGACCCAGTACTTC.

The CDR3 sequence is CSVIVLTSTDTQYF. Here the CDR3 DNA reads TGCAGCGTGATAGTTTTAACTAGCACAGATACGCAGTATTTT. The V call is TRBV29-1, the J call TRBJ2-3; D uncertain. The germline V gene encodes CDR1 SQVTM and CDR2 ANQGSEA. Deletions cut 6 bases from V and 0 bases from J, with 13 bases between. The CDR3 has 14 residues.

This clone was counted only a few times. V gene TRBV5-1 combines with J gene TRBJ2-3; perhaps TRBD2 as D (5 bases). V gave up 4 bases and J gave up 0 bases, with 12 bases separating them. This CDR3 has 15 residues. Germline assignment: CDR1 SGHRS and CDR2 YFSETQ. DNA for the CDR3: TGCGCCAGCAGCACCTTAGAGCGGAGCACAGATACGCAGTATTTT. Encoded protein: CASSTLERSTDTQYF.

This clone was observed a single time. One end of the junction fails to match germline, which may point to a read error. This sequence joins TRBV7-9 and TRBJ2-7; weak D call: TRBD2 (6 bases). The CDR3 sequence is 14 residues long. Germline V gene sequence: CDR1 SEHNR, CDR2 FQNEAQ (reference sequence). CDR3 amino acids: CASSLAGSDYEQHF. CDR3 bases: TGTGCCAGCAGCTTAGCGGGGTCGGACTACGAGCAGCACTTC.

This chain uses TRBV4-2 with TRBJ2-5; 8 bases are shared with TRBD2. CDR1 and CDR2 from the germline V gene are LGHNA and YNFKEQ. CDR3 length equals 16 residues. Losses at the gene ends were 2 bases for V and 4 bases for J; bases not matched to a gene: 9. The CDR3 DNA reads TGTGCCAGCAGCCAACACCTCTGGGCGGGAGGAGAGACCCAGTACTTC. Translating it yields CASSQHLWAGGETQYF.

This clone was detected a few times. This sequence joins TRBV2 and TRBJ2-7; D may be TRBD1 (5 bases). The V end was cut by 1 base, the J end by 3 bases, with 16 bases between. Germline CDR1 SNHLY, CDR2 FYNNEI. The CDR3 spans 16 residues. CDR3 sequence reads: CASSEGDGDSSYEQYF. DNA of the CDR3: TGTGCCAGCAGTGAAGGTGATGGTGACAGTAGCTACGAGCAGTACTTC.

The table lists this clone with a few counts. J is TRBJ1-1 and V is TRBV10-3, with 7 bases that match TRBD1. The germline V gene has CDR1 ENHRY and CDR2 SYGVKD. CDR3 length: 13 residues. The V and J ends lost 10 bases and 0 bases, in that order; junction bases with no gene match: 5. This CDR3 is CATTGQLNTEAFF. For the CDR3, the DNA is TGTGCCACCACGGGACAGTTGAACACTGAAGCTTTCTTT.

The J gene is TRBJ1-2, the V gene TRBV11-2; TRBD1 is a possible D gene (5 bases). Trimming left V 1 base short and J 7 bases short, with 16 bases between. The CDR3 has 15 residues. Looked up from germline, CDR1 is SGHAT and CDR2 is FQNNGV. The CDR3 bases are TGTGCCAGCAGCTTAGTAGGGTCAGCCGGGGGTGGCTACACCTTC. It is translated as CASSLVGSAGGGYTF.

The rearrangement joins TRBV10-3 to TRBJ2-7, with 9 bases aligning to TRBD1. The CDR3 is 14 residues long. Germline-derived CDR1 and CDR2 are ENHRY and SYGVKD. Trimming cost V 0 bases and J 3 bases; bases outside gene matches: 0. The CDR3 DNA reads as TGTGCCATCAGTGAGTCGGACAGGGGCTACGAGCAGTACTTC. Amino acid sequence: CAISESDRGYEQYF.

The sample holds a few counts of this clone. V is TRBV11-2 and J is TRBJ1-4, with 8 bases identical to TRBD1. CDR3 length: 15 residues. CDR1 and CDR2 (germline): SGHAT, FQNNGV. J was trimmed by 4 bases and V by 5 bases; bases with no gene match: 6. The CDR3 bases are TGTGCCAGCAGCGCCAGGACAGGGCTTAATGAAAAACTGTTTTTT. As protein: CASSARTGLNEKLFF.

The rearrangement uses TRBV7-9 and TRBJ1-4, with D perhaps matching TRBD1 (6 bases). The CDR3 has 13 residues. Looked up from germline, CDR1 is SEHNR and CDR2 is FQNEAQ (reference sequence). Trimming cost V 8 bases and J 0 bases, with 7 bases left between them. CDR3 sequence: CASWTATNEKLFF. CDR3 nucleotide sequence: TGTGCCAGCTGGACAGCAACTAATGAAAAACTGTTTTTT. Full variable domain (remainder filled in from reference TRBV7-9 and TRBJ1-4): DTGVSQNPRHKITKRGQNVTFRCDPISEHNRLYWYRQTLGQGPEFLTYFQNEAQLEKSRLLSDRFSAERPKGSFSTLEIQRTEQGDSAMYLCASWTATNEKLFFGSGTQLSVL.

J is TRBJ1-2 and V is TRBV10-3; 7 nucleotides match TRBD1. The germline V gene encodes CDR1 ENHRY and CDR2 SYGVKD. The length of the CDR3 is 12 residues. The ends lost 9 bases at V and 4 bases at J; junction bases unmatched: 5. The CDR3: CAIGTVGYGYTF. CDR3 coding DNA: TGTGCCATAGGGACAGTCGGCTATGGCTACACCTTC.

This sequence joins TRBV7-9 and TRBJ2-7; 7 bases align to TRBD1. Germline trimming cut 11 bases from V and 5 bases from J; bases unmatched to any gene: 9. CDR1 and CDR2 from the germline V gene are SEHNR and FQNEAQ (reference sequence). The CDR3 runs 12 residues. CDR3 bases: TGTGCCGTCAAAAGGGGGCCAGACGAGCAGTACTTC. The encoded protein is CAVKRGPDEQYF.

The V gene is TRBV7-8, the J gene TRBJ2-7; D may be TRBD1 (6 bases). The CDR3 runs 15 residues. V was shortened by 3 bases and J by 2 bases, with 14 bases between the two germline ends. Germline CDR1 SGHVS, CDR2 FQNEAQ. CDR3 protein: CASSFSRDTPYEQYF. In DNA, the CDR3 is TGTGCCAGCAGCTTTAGCCGGGACACACCCTACGAGCAGTACTTC.